Listed here are 20 T cell receptor beta chains from one sample, sequenced in a study of beta chain features in type 1 diabetes. Expressed TCRB transcripts were sequenced, since all the RNA that had been isolated was reverse transcribed. TCRdb's copy holds only in-frame clones and misses some; the assay was immunoSEQ multiplex PCR. The sample consists of hundreds of thousands of clones, about 10% of them appearing once. Sequencing was performed on naive CD4+ T cells from blood. The source of these receptors is a woman in her late teens or twenties in good health.

The chain joins TRBV6-5 to TRBJ1-3; D gene uncertain. There are 14 residues in the CDR3. Trimming pared 6 bases from V and 1 base from J, leaving 10 bases between. CDR1 MNHEY and CDR2 SVGAGI come from the germline V gene. The CDR3 DNA reads as TGTGCCAGCAGGGGTATAGATTCTGGAAACACCATATATTTT. Its protein product is CASRGIDSGNTIYF.

The chain uses TRBV5-1 and TRBJ2-3; D possibly corresponds to TRBD2 (7 bases). The germline CDR1 and CDR2 sequences are SGHRS and YFSETQ. The V end lost 3 bases, the J end lost 1 base, and 9 bases lay between the germline ends. The CDR3 is 14 residues long. The CDR3 protein is CASSSGGRTDTQYF. The CDR3 DNA sequence: TGCGCCAGCAGCTCCGGGGGGCGCACAGATACGCAGTATTTT.

The CDR3 DNA sequence: TGTGCCAGCTCACCTCTCCCCCACCGTGTGGAAAGCTCTGGGGCCAACGTCCTGACTTTC. Translation: CASSPLPHRVESSGANVLTF. V is TRBV18 and J is TRBJ2-6, with D hard to call. Trimming cost V 3 bases and J 0 bases, with 21 bases left between them. CDR1 and CDR2 (germline): KGHSH, LQKENI. This CDR3 region has 20 residues.

This clone was counted between two and nine times. The chain couples TRBV9 to TRBJ2-5; 13 nucleotides agree with TRBD2. Germline values: CDR1 SGDLS, CDR2 YYNGEE. With V trimmed by 3 bases and J by 3 bases, 5 bases remained unmatched. The CDR3 consists of 16 residues. Here the CDR3 DNA reads TGTGCCAGCAGCGCGGGGGGACTAGCGGGGAAAGAGACCCAGTACTTC. Protein sequence: CASSAGGLAGKETQYF. Full variable domain (rest looked up from reference TRBV9 and TRBJ2-5): DSGVTQTPKHLITATGQRVTLRCSPRSGDLSVYWYQQSLDQGLQFLIQYYNGEERAKGNILERFSAQQFPDLHSELNLSSLELGDSALYFCASSAGGLAGKETQYFGPGTRLLVL.

The rearrangement uses TRBV5-4 and TRBJ2-3; D not certain. The length of the CDR3 is 14 residues. V was trimmed by 4 bases and J by 1 base, leaving 10 bases between them. The V gene's germline CDR1 is SGHNT and CDR2 YYREEE (reference sequence). The CDR3 DNA follows: TGTGCCAGCAGCCCCGGCCTGGGCACAGATACGCAGTATTTT. Encoded protein: CASSPGLGTDTQYF. The complete variable domain, with remaining parts taken from reference TRBV5-4 and TRBJ2-3, reads ETGVTQSPTHLIKTRGQQVTLRCSSQSGHNTVSWYQQALGQGPQFIFQYYREEENGRGNFPPRFSGLQFPNYSSELNVNALELDDSALYLCASSPGLGTDTQYFGPGTRLTVL.

This chain connects TRBV9 to TRBJ1-5, with D hard to call. Germline-derived CDR1 and CDR2 are SGDLS and YYNGEE. The length of the CDR3 is 16 residues. The V end lost 6 bases, the J end lost 2 bases, and 18 bases lay between the germline ends. The CDR3 DNA is TGTGCCAGCATGGATTTGGTGCATTTAGGCAATCAGCCCCAGCATTTT. Translating gives CASMDLVHLGNQPQHF.

This chain links TRBV2 with TRBJ2-7, with D hard to call. V was trimmed by 7 bases and J by 2 bases, leaving 12 bases between them. The CDR3 covers 13 residues. Germline V gene sequence: CDR1 SNHLY, CDR2 FYNNEI. CDR3 coding DNA: TGTGCCAGCATCCCCCCTGTAGCCTACGAGCAGTACTTC. Protein: CASIPPVAYEQYF. Variable domain in full (rest from reference TRBV2 and TRBJ2-7): EPEVTQTPSHQVTQMGQEVILRCVPISNHLYFYWYRQILGQKVEFLVSFYNNEISEKSEIFDDQFSVERPDGSNFTLKIRSTKLEDSAMYFCASIPPVAYEQYFGPGTRLTVT.

This clone has only a few counts. The chain links TRBV29-1 to TRBJ2-3, with TRBD2 identical over 8 bases. CDR1 is SQVTM and CDR2 is ANQGSEA in the germline V gene. J gave up 2 bases and V 2 bases, and 6 bases lay outside the gene matches. This CDR3 spans 15 amino acids. The CDR3 is CSVEYTSGYTDTQYF. The CDR3 coding sequence is TGCAGCGTTGAATATACTAGCGGATACACAGATACGCAGTATTTT.

This clone was observed a handful of times. The chain links TRBV20-1 to TRBJ2-3; D is undetermined. Trimming stripped 6 bases from V and 4 bases from J, with 8 bases between. The germline gives CDR1 DFQATT, CDR2 SNEGSKA (reference sequence). The CDR3 has 11 amino acids. CDR3 in DNA: TGCAGTGCAAGCCGGTCAGATACGCAGTATTTT. Protein sequence: CSASRSDTQYF.

There are a few counts of this clone. The rearrangement links TRBV5-4 to TRBJ1-2; the D is unclear. CDR3 size: 14 residues. With 1 base removed from V and 8 bases from J, the gap between germline ends came to 15 bases. The germline CDR1 and CDR2 sequences are SGHNT and YYREEE (reference sequence). The DNA for the CDR3 is TGTGCCAGCAGCTTGCGTAAGGGATTACAGGGCTACACCTTC. Residues: CASSLRKGLQGYTF. Together with reference TRBV5-4 and TRBJ1-2, the CDR3 gives the full variable domain: ETGVTQSPTHLIKTRGQQVTLRCSSQSGHNTVSWYQQALGQGPQFIFQYYREEENGRGNFPPRFSGLQFPNYSSELNVNALELDDSALYLCASSLRKGLQGYTFGSGTRLTVV.

The chain has TRBV2 and TRBJ2-1; tentative D call: TRBD2 (6 bases). The V end was cut by 4 bases, the J end by 7 bases, with 14 bases between. This CDR3 comprises 14 residues. Germline V CDR1 and CDR2: SNHLY, FYNNEI. The CDR3 region has the DNA TGTGCCAGCAGTGCAACGGGAGTAGGAAATGAGCAGTTCTTC. It yields the protein CASSATGVGNEQFF.

This clone was counted a few times. V gene TRBV14 combines with J gene TRBJ1-1, with 7 positions matching TRBD1. In germline, CDR1 is SGHDN, CDR2 FVKESK. The length of the CDR3 is 12 residues. Losses at the gene ends were 3 bases for V and 9 bases for J; bases not matched to a gene: 4. CDR3 amino acids: CASSQIQGKAFF. The CDR3 nucleotides are TGTGCCAGCAGCCAGATACAGGGGAAAGCTTTCTTT. The full variable domain, its missing parts supplied by reference TRBV14 and TRBJ1-1, is EAGVTQFPSHSVIEKGQTVTLRCDPISGHDNLYWYRRVMGKEIKFLLHFVKESKQDESGMPNNRFLAERTGGTYSTLKVQPAELEDSGVYFCASSQIQGKAFFGQGTRLTVV.

The V and J genes are TRBV7-2 and TRBJ2-3, with TRBD1 identical over 8 bases. The J segment lost 1 base and the V segment lost 2 bases, leaving 2 bases of the junction unmatched. Per the germline V gene, CDR1 is SGHTA and CDR2 is FQGNSA. This CDR3 contains 15 residues. The CDR3 nucleotides are TGTGCCAGCAGCTTACCGGGACAGGGCACAGATACGCAGTATTTT. As protein: CASSLPGQGTDTQYF. The whole variable domain, remainder taken from reference TRBV7-2 and TRBJ2-3, is GAGVSQSPSNKVTEKGKDVELRCDPISGHTALYWYRQSLGQGLEFLIYFQGNSAPDKSGLPSDRFSAERTGGSVSTLTIQRTQQEDSAVYLCASSLPGQGTDTQYFGPGTRLTVL.

The chain joins TRBV20-1 to TRBJ2-7; D is ambiguous. Trimming cost V 7 bases and J 4 bases, with 11 bases left between them. Germline CDR1 and CDR2: DFQATT and SNEGSKA (reference sequence). CDR3 size: 11 residues. CDR3 residues: CSVTTAYEQYF. The CDR3 coding sequence is TGCAGTGTTACCACAGCGTACGAGCAGTACTTC.

This clone was found a few times. V gene TRBV18 combines with J gene TRBJ2-5, with D perhaps TRBD1 or TRBD2 (5 bases each). Germline V gene lookup returns CDR1 KGHSH and CDR2 LQKENI. The CDR3 totals 16 residues. V lost 4 bases, J lost 5 bases, and 20 bases lay in between. This CDR3 reads CASSLVFRGPAETQYF. The CDR3 bases are TGTGCCAGCTCACTAGTCTTCCGGGGACCGGCCGAGACCCAGTACTTC.

This clone was detected a few times. V is TRBV7-3 and J is TRBJ2-1, with 9 bases aligning to TRBD2. The CDR3 sequence is 14 residues long. Germline assignment: CDR1 SGHTA and CDR2 FQGTGA. The ends lost 4 bases at V and 9 bases at J; junction bases unmatched: 7. The CDR3 region has the DNA TGTGCCAGCAGCTCCGGACTAGCGAGAGGTGAGCAGTTCTTC. As protein: CASSSGLARGEQFF.

In this sample, this clone turned up a few times. The chain links TRBV11-3 to TRBJ2-1; D unresolved. There are 15 residues in the CDR3. CDR1 is SGHNT and CDR2 is YENEEA in the germline V gene. With 5 bases removed from V and 2 bases from J, the gap between germline ends came to 13 bases. CDR3 amino acids: CASSTPQGTYNEQFF. The DNA for the CDR3 is TGTGCCAGCAGCACCCCCCAAGGGACCTACAATGAGCAGTTCTTC.

This clone was observed a few times. CDR3 nucleotides: TGCAGCGTAGCGACCTTCTCATATGGCTACACCTTC. It specifies CSVATFSYGYTF. The chain recombines TRBV29-1 with TRBJ1-2; no clear D gene. In germline, CDR1 is SQVTM, CDR2 ANQGSEA. Trimming took 6 bases from V and 5 from J, leaving 13 bases between them. The CDR3 runs to 12 residues.

The chain couples TRBV7-9 to TRBJ2-3; 7 bases agree with TRBD2. V was pared by 5 bases and J by 1 base, with 12 bases of the junction left unmatched. This CDR3 has 17 amino acids. The germline V gene encodes CDR1 SEHNR and CDR2 FQNEAQ (reference sequence). CDR3 sequence: CASSHPQLSGGTDTQYF. The DNA for the CDR3 is TGTGCCAGCAGCCATCCGCAATTGAGCGGGGGCACAGATACGCAGTATTTT.

This clone was counted between two and nine times. J is TRBJ2-2 and V is TRBV5-4, with D perhaps matching TRBD1 (5 bases). CDR3 size: 14 residues. V was pared by 2 bases and J by 4 bases, with 9 bases between. Germline lookup yields CDR1 SGHNT and CDR2 YYREEE (reference sequence). CDR3 bases: TGTGCCAGCAGCTTCCCGCAGGGCACCGGGGAGCTGTTTTTT. This codes for CASSFPQGTGELFF.